The source of this T cell receptor (beta chain) is a study of T-cell memory formation after mild COVID-19. Whole-study context: TCR clusters showed largely donor specificity.

Study results and caveats: Those CD4+ clones that contracted were mainly in CM and EM (CD8+ ones in EMRA).

CDR1 and CDR2 from the germline V gene are SEHNR and FQNEAQ (reference sequence). This CDR3 contains 13 residues. Trimming removed 7 bases from V and 8 bases from J, with 12 bases in between. The sample holds a few counts of this clonotype. Its antigen is unidentified. Using its own MiXCR run on the 5' RACE reads, TCRdb lists one record per CDR3 protein. The table has about 560,000 distinct CDR3 sequences, about a fifth seen once; the top ten hold about 8.4%. The chain uses TRBV7-9 and TRBJ1-6; D is unclear. Sequences were obtained from PBMCs or a T cell subset sorted from them (not recorded which). The TCR sequence derives from an adult woman who had mild COVID-19 (a few samples of this study predate the infection). Cell type and time point are not known. CDR3 DNA: TGTGCCAGCACCCTAGCTTTTTATTCACCCCTCCACTTT. Translating gives CASTLAFYSPLHF.